One and the same sample provided the 26 T cell receptor beta chains below, sequenced in a study of OX40 agonist ivuxolimab in advanced cancers. TCRdb's copy holds only in-frame clones and misses some; the assay was immunoSEQ multiplex PCR. The table lists 66,000 or so clones, 87% of them singletons. Sequencing used CD4+ or CD8+ T cells sorted from blood, obtained in a trial of the OX40 agonist ivuxolimab. All receptors derive from an adult with an advanced solid tumor such as melanoma, head and neck, liver or kidney cancer.

This rearrangement joins TRBV5-6 to TRBJ1-4, with 8 bases matching TRBD1. This CDR3 spans 16 amino acids. V was pared by 0 bases and J by 4 bases, with 5 bases of the junction left unmatched. CDR1 SGHDT and CDR2 YYEEEE come from the germline V gene. In DNA, the CDR3 is TGTGCCAGCAGCTTGGAGGGACAGGAGCTTAATGAAAAACTGTTTTTT. Translating it yields CASSLEGQELNEKLFF.

The chain is built from TRBV28 and TRBJ1-2; 9 bases fit TRBD1. Germline values: CDR1 MDHEN, CDR2 SYDVKM. With V trimmed by 5 bases and J by 4 bases, 5 bases remained unmatched. The CDR3 has 14 residues. The CDR3 spells CASSPTGGRYGYTF. CDR3 sequence (DNA): TGTGCCAGCAGTCCGACAGGGGGTCGCTATGGCTACACCTTC.

J is TRBJ2-1 and V is TRBV28, with D perhaps assigned TRBD1 or TRBD2 (5 bases each). The CDR3 contains 15 residues. Germline-derived CDR1 and CDR2 are MDHEN and SYDVKM. Trimming left V 5 bases short and J 7 bases short, with 18 bases between. The CDR3 sequence: CASSLPGTYSNEQFF. The DNA of the CDR3 is TGTGCCAGCAGTCTCCCGGGGACCTACTCGAATGAGCAGTTCTTC.

The chain employs TRBV27 and TRBJ2-3, with TRBD2 matching 7 bases. The CDR3 is 15 amino acids. Per germline, CDR1 MNHEY and CDR2 SMNVEV (reference sequence). The ends lost 5 bases at V and 4 bases at J; junction bases unmatched: 9. CDR3 DNA sequence: TGTGCCAGCAGTATTGGGCGGGGGATCGCAGATACGCAGTATTTT. Translated, it gives CASSIGRGIADTQYF.

This CDR3 reads CASTSDGGGSGANVLTF. The CDR3 region has the DNA TGTGCCAGTACTTCCGACGGTGGGGGCTCTGGGGCCAACGTCCTGACTTTC. The chain joins TRBV19 to TRBJ2-6, with D possibly being TRBD1 or TRBD2 (5 bases each). V dropped 7 bases and J dropped 0 bases, with 16 bases sitting between them. From germline, CDR1 is LNHDA and CDR2 SQIVND (reference sequence). The CDR3 has 17 amino acids.

This clone was recorded once. Sequence at one end of the junction differs from germline and may be a read error. The chain combines TRBV28 with TRBJ1-2; no definite D call. The CDR3 is 13 residues long. Germline V gene sequence: CDR1 MDHEN, CDR2 SYDVKM. Here the CDR3 DNA reads TGTGCCAGCAGATCCCCCAATAACGATGGCTACACCTTC. It encodes CASRSPNNDGYTF.

The chain uses TRBV9 and TRBJ1-4, with D perhaps TRBD1 (5 bases). The CDR3 totals 16 residues. V was trimmed by 4 bases and J by 2 bases, leaving 15 bases between them. The germline V gene encodes CDR1 SGDLS and CDR2 YYNGEE. The CDR3 nucleotides are TGTGCCAGCAGCACCCAAGCAGGGTCGACTAATGAAAAACTGTTTTTT. This sequence encodes CASSTQAGSTNEKLFF.

This rearrangement joins TRBV6-5 to TRBJ2-3; D unclear. There are 11 residues in the CDR3. V gave up 4 bases and J gave up 3 bases, with 2 bases separating them. Germline V gene data show CDR1 as MNHEY and CDR2 as SVGAGI. The CDR3 DNA reads as TGTGCCAGCAGTTCGACAGATACGCAGTATTTT. It yields the protein CASSSTDTQYF.

This rearrangement joins TRBV6-5 to TRBJ2-7; D unresolved. V lost 0 bases and J 2 bases, leaving 8 bases between the germline ends. This CDR3 spans 14 amino acids. Germline values: CDR1 MNHEY, CDR2 SVGAGI. Here the CDR3 reads CASSYSAAPYEQYF. In DNA, the CDR3 is TGTGCCAGCAGTTACTCCGCGGCGCCCTACGAGCAGTACTTC.

This clone was detected a few times. The chain couples TRBV10-1 to TRBJ2-5; D unclear. This CDR3 is built from 11 residues. With 3 bases removed from V and 5 bases from J, the gap between germline ends came to 4 bases. Per the germline V gene, CDR1 is WNHNN and CDR2 is SYGVQD (reference sequence). The CDR3 DNA follows: TGCGCCAGCAGTGATGAGGAGACCCAGTACTTC. Amino acid sequence: CASSDEETQYF.

V and J are TRBV28 and TRBJ2-5; perhaps D is TRBD1 or TRBD2 (6 bases each). The CDR3 is 14 amino acids. Germline CDR1 and CDR2: MDHEN and SYDVKM. V was cut by 7 bases and J by 4 bases, with 16 bases left in between. The CDR3 coding sequence is TGTGCCAGCAAGGGGGGTCCGAACCTAGAGACCCAGTACTTC. This codes for CASKGGPNLETQYF.

The chain carries TRBV7-8 and TRBJ2-6; possible D gene TRBD1, 6 bases. With 2 bases removed from V and 2 bases from J, the gap between germline ends came to 7 bases. The CDR3 sequence is 15 residues long. Germline-derived CDR1 and CDR2 are SGHVS and FQNEAQ. As DNA, the CDR3 is TGTGCCAGCAGCTTACAGGGGACTGGGGCCAACGTCCTGACTTTC. Residues: CASSLQGTGANVLTF.

The chain joins TRBV5-1 to TRBJ1-3, with D perhaps matching TRBD1 (6 bases). The CDR3 sequence is 15 residues long. Trimming removed 5 bases at V and 3 bases at J, with 15 bases between. From germline, CDR1 is SGHRS and CDR2 YFSETQ. The CDR3 sequence: CASSYGQNIGNTIYF. In nucleotides, the CDR3 is TGCGCCAGCAGTTACGGACAGAACATTGGAAACACCATATATTTT. The entire variable domain, with the rest obtained from reference TRBV5-1 and TRBJ1-3, is as follows: KAGVTQTPRYLIKTRGQQVTLSCSPISGHRSVSWYQQTPGQGLQFLFEYFSETQRNKGNFPGRFSGRQFSNSRSEMNVSTLELGDSALYLCASSYGQNIGNTIYFGEGSWLTVV.

The J gene is TRBJ2-7, the V gene TRBV4-1; TRBD1 aligns across 12 bases. The J segment lost 0 bases and the V segment lost 0 bases, leaving 6 bases of the junction unmatched. The CDR3 is 18 residues long. The germline V gene encodes CDR1 MGHRA and CDR2 YSYEKL. The chain's CDR3 is CASSQDGGQGAHSYEQYF. CDR3 nucleotide sequence: TGCGCCAGCAGCCAAGATGGGGGACAGGGGGCCCACTCCTACGAGCAGTACTTC.

This clone has just one count. The chain carries TRBV5-6 and TRBJ1-2; D ambiguous. Germline V CDR1 and CDR2: SGHDT, YYEEEE. The CDR3 is 11 amino acids. The V and J ends lost 4 bases and 8 bases respectively, with 9 bases between them. The CDR3 DNA follows: TGTGCCAGCAGCCCTGGAGGCGGCTACACCTTC. Its protein is CASSPGGGYTF. Variable domain in full (rest from reference TRBV5-6 and TRBJ1-2): DAGVTQSPTHLIKTRGQQVTLRCSPKSGHDTVSWYQQALGQGPQFIFQYYEEEERQRGNFPDRFSGHQFPNYSSELNVNALLLGDSALYLCASSPGGGYTFGSGTRLTVV.

This clone showed up just a few times. CDR3 region: CASSPSGTGGYGYTF. The CDR3 DNA follows: TGTGCCAGCAGCCCGTCCGGGACAGGCGGCTATGGCTACACCTTC. V usage is TRBV28 and J usage is TRBJ1-2, with 8 bases lining up with TRBD1. Germline CDR1 is MDHEN and CDR2 is SYDVKM. The CDR3 runs 15 residues. J lost 4 bases, V lost 6 bases, and 10 bases had no gene match.

The chain joins TRBV9 to TRBJ2-1; D not resolved. Germline V gives CDR1 SGDLS, CDR2 YYNGEE. The CDR3 spans 17 residues. V was pared by 0 bases and J by 3 bases, with 16 bases between. The CDR3 region is CASSVGGPLLLYNEQFF. CDR3 in DNA: TGTGCCAGCAGCGTAGGTGGACCCCTACTACTCTACAATGAGCAGTTCTTC. Full variable domain (rest looked up from reference TRBV9 and TRBJ2-1): DSGVTQTPKHLITATGQRVTLRCSPRSGDLSVYWYQQSLDQGLQFLIQYYNGEERAKGNILERFSAQQFPDLHSELNLSSLELGDSALYFCASSVGGPLLLYNEQFFGPGTRLTVL.

This clone has only one observation. The genes are TRBV6-6 and TRBJ1-4; a possible D gene is TRBD1 (5 bases). This CDR3 contains 14 residues. Trimming stripped 6 bases from V and 5 bases from J, with 13 bases between. Germline V gene data show CDR1 as MNHNY and CDR2 as SVGAGI (reference sequence). The CDR3 DNA follows: TGTGCCAGCAGGGAATGGGGACCAAATGAAAAACTGTTTTTT. It translates to CASREWGPNEKLFF.

The V and J genes are TRBV7-8 and TRBJ2-7; 11 bases map to TRBD2. Germline assignment: CDR1 SGHVS and CDR2 FQNEAQ. V was clipped by 5 bases and J by 2 bases; unmatched bases: 14. The CDR3 contains 18 residues. CDR3 nucleotides: TGTGCCAGCAGCCCACCGCGAAGGCTAGCGGGGGGAGCCTACGAGCAGTACTTC. It encodes CASSPPRRLAGGAYEQYF. Drawing the rest from reference TRBV7-8 and TRBJ2-7, the complete variable domain is GAGVSQSPRYKVAKRGQDVALRCDPISGHVSLFWYQQALGQGPEFLTYFQNEAQLDKSGLPSDRFFAERPEGSVSTLKIQRTQQEDSAVYLCASSPPRRLAGGAYEQYFGPGTRLTVT.

This chain links TRBV6-5 with TRBJ2-3, with 7 nucleotides matching TRBD1. The germline V gene has CDR1 MNHEY and CDR2 SVGAGI. The CDR3 is 15 residues long. The V gene end was trimmed by 6 bases and the J gene end by 4 bases; junction bases not matched to a gene: 10. The CDR3 nucleotides read TGTGCCAGCAGAAGACAGGGATCCCCCGCAGATACGCAGTATTTT. Translating gives CASRRQGSPADTQYF.

This chain links TRBV11-3 with TRBJ2-3; TRBD1 might be the D (6 bases). CDR3 size: 16 residues. V shed 4 bases and J shed 2 bases, with 16 bases lying between them. The germline V gene encodes CDR1 SGHNT and CDR2 YENEEA. The CDR3: CASSSHGGLDTDTQYF. CDR3 sequence (DNA): TGTGCCAGCAGCTCCCATGGGGGCCTCGACACAGATACGCAGTATTTT.

The chain links TRBV9 to TRBJ2-1; TRBD1 might be the D (5 bases). In germline, CDR1 is SGDLS, CDR2 YYNGEE. The germline V and J ends were trimmed by 1 base and 6 bases, with 17 bases remaining between them. The length of the CDR3 is 16 residues. This chain's CDR3 is CASSVIGDRGSNEQFF. The DNA of the CDR3 is TGTGCCAGCAGCGTAATCGGAGACAGAGGAAGCAATGAGCAGTTCTTC.

V and J are TRBV11-2 and TRBJ1-1; no firm D call. The V end lost 0 bases, the J end lost 3 bases, and 17 bases lay between the germline ends. The CDR3 spans 17 residues. In germline, CDR1 is SGHAT, CDR2 FQNNGV. The CDR3 bases are TGTGCCAGCAGCTTAGAAGCGCCAGTACAAGCGGACACTGAAGCTTTCTTT. It codes for CASSLEAPVQADTEAFF.

This clone was picked up a small number of times. The chain is built from TRBV7-9 and TRBJ1-2; D may be TRBD1 (5 bases). Trimming removed 6 bases from V and 2 bases from J, with 13 bases in between. This CDR3 is 14 amino acids long. Germline CDR1 is SEHNR and CDR2 is FQNEAQ (reference sequence). The CDR3 bases are TGTGCCAGCAGTAATCAGGGAGTCAACTATGGCTACACCTTC. Encoded protein: CASSNQGVNYGYTF.

V gene TRBV4-1 combines with J gene TRBJ2-5, with 7 nucleotides matching TRBD1. Germline V gene data show CDR1 as MGHRA and CDR2 as YSYEKL. The V and J ends lost 6 bases and 1 base, in that order; junction bases with no gene match: 8. This CDR3 comprises 15 residues. CDR3 sequence: CASRRTGTVQETQYF. As DNA, the CDR3 is TGCGCCAGCAGGCGGACCGGGACAGTCCAAGAGACCCAGTACTTC.

This sequence joins TRBV7-3 and TRBJ2-3, with D possibly TRBD1 on 5 matching bases. The CDR3 is 18 amino acids. Germline V CDR1 and CDR2: SGHTA, FQGTGA. V was shortened by 3 bases and J by 0 bases, with 19 bases between the two germline ends. The CDR3, as DNA: TGTGCCAGCAGCTTGTTGGCCCTTGGGGCAGGGAGCACAGATACGCAGTATTTT. Protein product: CASSLLALGAGSTDTQYF.